A selection of T cell receptor beta chains follows, all from one sample in a study of blood T cells in healthy people across ages. TCRdb independently ran MiXCR on the 5' RACE reads; one entry per CDR3 protein. The sample holds about a million distinct CDR3 sequences, 35% to 40% seen once. The material sequenced was blood. These receptor sequences come from a young man in good health. CDR3s include the opening cysteine and the closing phenylalanine or tryptophan.

V: TRBV6-2/TRBV6-3
length: 13
CDR3: CASSYLRTDTQYF

V: TRBV5-1
length: 16
CDR3: CASSLEAGGLRYEQYF

V: TRBV11-2
length: 15
CDR3: CASSPNRGHTGELFF

V: TRBV4-3
length: 14
CDR3: CASSQEWSKETQYF

V: TRBV20-1
length: 13
CDR3: CSAHKGDGQPQHF

V: TRBV7-3
length: 16
CDR3: CTSSPRVSGGADEQFF

V: TRBV2
length: 13
CDR3: CASSDRGNTEAFF

V: TRBV27
length: 17
CDR3: CASSSPSGQRGTGELFF

V: TRBV20-1
length: 12
CDR3: CSAREVAVEAFF

V: TRBV27
length: 13
CDR3: CASSPYSTDTQYF

V: TRBV6-2/TRBV6-3
length: 15
CDR3: CASSYELPSSYEQYF

V: TRBV20-1
length: 17
CDR3: CSARSGGGAGFGETQYF

V: TRBV20-1
length: 15
CDR3: CSASRGNSLYNEQFF

V: TRBV7-2
length: 13
CDR3: CASSLSDSPAYTF

V: TRBV15
length: 16
CDR3: CATSRTTTFNIGELFF

V: TRBV20-1
length: 16
CDR3: CSAPHRGADPYNEQYF

V: TRBV6-2/TRBV6-3
length: 12
CDR3: CAGASGYNEQFF

V: TRBV20-1
length: 14
CDR3: CSAPGQGWDTEAFF

V: TRBV7-2
length: 16
CDR3: CASSTTSGATNEKLFF

V: TRBV4-2
length: 16
CDR3: CASSQIAGGREDTQYF

V: TRBV6-2/TRBV6-3
length: 14
CDR3: CASSYSGVGSPLHF

V: TRBV20-1
length: 15
CDR3: CSARDSRSSYNEQYF

V: TRBV7-9
length: 12
CDR3: CASSPNDDEAFF

V: TRBV20-1
length: 16
CDR3: CSAGDRGRGANEKLFF

V: TRBV7-9
length: 14
CDR3: CASSQGEFHYGYTF

V: TRBV20-1
length: 11
CDR3: CSAWLMPEAFF

V: TRBV10-3
length: 16
CDR3: CAISGVGGGGNSPLHF